Presented here are 26 T cell receptor beta chains from one specimen sequenced in a study of a mutant IDH1 vaccine in newly diagnosed glioma. Assay used: immunoSEQ multiplex PCR; TCRdb lists only in-frame clones, some missing. This sample carries approximately 50,000 clones, 75% to 90% of them seen once, and the ten largest clones take around 3.5%. The time point: week 47, end of study. Topical imiquimod accompanied each vaccine dose, which consisted of 300 ug of mutant IDH1 20-mer peptide. Their antigen targets remain unknown. The material sequenced was PBMCs, taken from a glioma patient whose treatment included an IDH1 peptide vaccine. All receptors come from a woman aged 50 to 60 with glioma.

This chain joins TRBV2 and TRBJ2-2, with D uncertain. CDR3 length: 15 amino acids. Germline V gene sequence: CDR1 SNHLY, CDR2 FYNNEI. The V gene lost 4 bases and the J gene lost 3 bases, with 12 bases spanning the gap. The DNA of the CDR3 is TGTGCCAGCAGTGCTGGGCCGGTAGACACCGGGGAGCTGTTTTTT. This gives the protein CASSAGPVDTGELFF.

The gene calls are TRBV9 and TRBJ1-1; no clear D gene. CDR1 and CDR2 (germline): SGDLS, YYNGEE. V lost 0 bases and J 1 base, leaving 10 bases between the germline ends. The CDR3 runs to 15 residues. Here the CDR3 reads CASSVDPGRNTEAFF. CDR3 DNA sequence: TGTGCCAGCAGCGTAGATCCAGGCCGGAACACTGAAGCTTTCTTT.

V gene TRBV7-2 combines with J gene TRBJ2-3, with unresolved D. This CDR3 is 14 amino acids long. Germline lookup yields CDR1 SGHTA and CDR2 FQGNSA. V was cut by 1 base and J by 2 bases, with 7 bases left in between. The CDR3 region is CASSLGLVTDTQYF. CDR3 DNA: TGTGCCAGCAGCTTAGGGCTAGTCACAGATACGCAGTATTTT. The full variable domain, with the rest looked up from reference TRBV7-2 and TRBJ2-3, is GAGVSQSPSNKVTEKGKDVELRCDPISGHTALYWYRQSLGQGLEFLIYFQGNSAPDKSGLPSDRFSAERTGGSVSTLTIQRTQQEDSAVYLCASSLGLVTDTQYFGPGTRLTVL.

The genes are TRBV5-1 and TRBJ1-1; 9 positions match TRBD1. CDR1 is SGHRS, CDR2 YFSETQ, per germline. The CDR3 runs 15 residues. The ends lost 2 bases at V and 0 bases at J; junction bases unmatched: 2. CDR3 sequence (DNA): TGCGCCAGCAGCTTAGGGACAGGGATGAACACTGAAGCTTTCTTT. This codes for CASSLGTGMNTEAFF. Full variable domain (outside the CDR3, taken from reference TRBV5-1 and TRBJ1-1): KAGVTQTPRYLIKTRGQQVTLSCSPISGHRSVSWYQQTPGQGLQFLFEYFSETQRNKGNFPGRFSGRQFSNSRSEMNVSTLELGDSALYLCASSLGTGMNTEAFFGQGTRLTVV.

The chain combines TRBV6-6 with TRBJ1-2; D gene ambiguous. CDR1 is MNHNY, CDR2 SVGAGI, per germline (reference sequence). The CDR3 sequence is 12 residues long. Trimming cost V 4 bases and J 8 bases, with 11 bases left between them. CDR3 in DNA: TGTGCCAGCAGTTTAGCGGGGTACGGCTACACCTTC. Its translation: CASSLAGYGYTF.

This CDR3 reads CATSYETAGRAYEQYF. The CDR3 coding sequence is TGTGCCACCAGTTACGAGACAGCAGGCCGTGCCTACGAGCAGTACTTC. This chain links TRBV15 with TRBJ2-7; possible D gene TRBD1, 5 bases. The germline V and J ends were trimmed by 6 bases and 2 bases, with 20 bases remaining between them. CDR3 length equals 16 residues. The V gene's germline CDR1 is LNHNV and CDR2 YYDKDF (reference sequence).

There are a few counts of this clone. The chain joins TRBV6-6 to TRBJ1-1; 8 bases align to TRBD1. This CDR3 contains 16 residues. Germline V gene lookup returns CDR1 MNHNY and CDR2 SVGAGI (reference sequence). V dropped 6 bases and J dropped 2; count of bases not matched to a gene: 11. Here the CDR3 reads CASRRDRGKGNTEAFF. DNA of the CDR3: TGTGCCAGCAGACGCGACAGGGGCAAGGGAAACACTGAAGCTTTCTTT.

V is TRBV27 and J is TRBJ1-3; possibly TRBD1 for D (5 bases). Trimming removed 6 bases from V and 4 bases from J, with 16 bases in between. CDR1 is MNHEY and CDR2 is SMNVEV in the germline V gene (reference sequence). The CDR3 sequence is 15 residues long. The CDR3 loop is CASRPGGTPGNTIYF. The CDR3 DNA is TGTGCCAGCAGACCGGGGGGTACCCCGGGAAACACCATATATTTT.

V usage is TRBV2 and J usage is TRBJ1-2; D remains ambiguous. The CDR3 has 13 residues. Germline V gives CDR1 SNHLY, CDR2 FYNNEI. V dropped 5 bases and J dropped 8 bases, with 15 bases sitting between them. CDR3 region: CASSSYLLAGYTF. In DNA, the CDR3 is TGTGCCAGCAGTAGTTATTTATTGGCCGGCTACACCTTC. The full variable domain, completed using reference TRBV2 and TRBJ1-2, is EPEVTQTPSHQVTQMGQEVILRCVPISNHLYFYWYRQILGQKVEFLVSFYNNEISEKSEIFDDQFSVERPDGSNFTLKIRSTKLEDSAMYFCASSSYLLAGYTFGSGTRLTVV.

The chain combines TRBV7-2 with TRBJ1-2; 9 bases fit TRBD1. The germline CDR1 and CDR2 sequences are SGHTA and FQGNSA. This CDR3 is built from 15 residues. Trimming took 5 bases from V and 3 from J; bases not matched to a gene: 7. CDR3 residues: CASSPWDRDDYGYTF. CDR3 nucleotide sequence: TGTGCCAGCAGCCCATGGGACAGGGATGACTATGGCTACACCTTC.

The CDR3 region is CASSSTGGTTDNEQFF. DNA for the CDR3: TGCGCCAGCAGTTCAACAGGGGGCACTACCGACAATGAGCAGTTCTTC. This rearrangement joins TRBV5-1 to TRBJ2-1; 9 nucleotides align to TRBD1. The CDR3 loop spans 16 amino acids. Germline V gene data show CDR1 as SGHRS and CDR2 as YFSETQ. V was clipped by 5 bases and J by 5 bases; unmatched bases: 11.

The chain employs TRBV5-6 and TRBJ1-5; D remains unclear. V shed 4 bases and J shed 0 bases, with 17 bases lying between them. This CDR3 spans 17 amino acids. Germline V lookup: CDR1 SGHDT, CDR2 YYEEEE. In DNA, the CDR3 is TGTGCCAGCAGCCTATATTCGGGCAGTAATAGCAATCAGCCCCAGCATTTT. Its protein is CASSLYSGSNSNQPQHF.

V gene TRBV6-5 combines with J gene TRBJ1-2; D uncertain. The V end lost 8 bases, the J end lost 7 bases, and 20 bases lay between the germline ends. This CDR3 comprises 14 residues. CDR1 is MNHEY and CDR2 is SVGAGI in the germline V gene. CDR3 loop: CASFMSGSGAGYTF. The CDR3 coding sequence is TGTGCCAGCTTTATGTCGGGGAGTGGAGCTGGCTACACCTTC.

The gene calls are TRBV5-1 and TRBJ1-2; a weak D match, TRBD1 (5 bases). This CDR3 is 15 amino acids long. Looked up from germline, CDR1 is SGHRS and CDR2 is YFSETQ. V lost 4 bases to trimming and J lost 5 bases, with 18 bases between them. The CDR3 region is CASSTLYGAHYGYTF. CDR3 coding DNA: TGCGCCAGCAGCACCCTTTATGGGGCCCATTATGGCTACACCTTC.

The chain recombines TRBV19 with TRBJ2-2; TRBD1 aligns across 7 bases. The CDR3 is 14 residues long. V gave up 10 bases and J gave up 2 bases; unmatched junction bases: 7. From germline, CDR1 is LNHDA and CDR2 SQIVND (reference sequence). The CDR3 bases are TGTGCCACCCACAGGGGTAGTAACACCGGGGAGCTGTTTTTT. This encodes CATHRGSNTGELFF.

This clone was found a few times. The V gene is TRBV4-1, the J gene TRBJ1-2; tentative D call: TRBD1 (5 bases). The CDR3 has 16 residues. V was clipped by 1 base and J by 9 bases, with 21 bases between them. CDR1 is MGHRA, CDR2 YSYEKL, per germline. In DNA form, the CDR3 reads TGCGCCAGCAGCCAAGGGGACGAAGCTTATGACGGTCGCTACACCTTC. This sequence encodes CASSQGDEAYDGRYTF.

V usage is TRBV30 and J usage is TRBJ1-5; 8 bases line up with TRBD1. J was trimmed by 4 bases and V by 3 bases; bases with no gene match: 2. Per the germline V gene, CDR1 is GTSNPN and CDR2 is SVGIG (reference sequence). CDR3 length equals 13 residues. This CDR3 is CAWRGQANQPQHF. CDR3 nucleotides: TGTGCCTGGAGGGGACAGGCGAATCAGCCCCAGCATTTT.

The chain has TRBV6-6 and TRBJ1-5, with D hard to call. Germline V gives CDR1 MNHNY, CDR2 SVGAGI (reference sequence). The CDR3 extends over 12 amino acids. Trimming took 7 bases from V and 7 from J, leaving 11 bases between them. CDR3 in amino acids: CASTLDGQPQHF. The CDR3 DNA is TGTGCCAGCACTCTCGACGGCCAGCCCCAGCATTTT.

The chain joins TRBV5-1 to TRBJ1-5; D might be TRBD1 (5 bases). This CDR3 comprises 14 residues. Germline loops: CDR1 SGHRS, CDR2 YFSETQ. Deletions cut 3 bases from V and 4 bases from J, with 11 bases between. The CDR3 DNA follows: TGCGCCAGCAGCTCTGGGACCGGTAATCAGCCCCAGCATTTT. Protein product: CASSSGTGNQPQHF.

V is TRBV6-1 and J is TRBJ2-7; 11 bases are shared with TRBD1. V lost 4 bases to trimming and J lost 4 bases; unmatched junction nucleotides: 3. This CDR3 region has 14 residues. CDR1 MNHNS and CDR2 SASEGT come from the germline V gene. CDR3 residues: CASSGGTGGYEQYF. In nucleotides, the CDR3 is TGTGCCAGCAGTGGAGGGACAGGGGGGTACGAGCAGTACTTC.

The V call is TRBV30, the J call TRBJ1-5, with 11 bases matching TRBD1. The CDR3 extends over 15 amino acids. Trimming at V came to 3 bases and at J to 5 bases, leaving 6 bases not matched to a gene. In germline, CDR1 is GTSNPN, CDR2 SVGIG (reference sequence). CDR3 sequence reads: CAWSTGTGGDQPQHF. In DNA form, the CDR3 reads TGTGCCTGGAGCACCGGGACAGGGGGAGATCAGCCCCAGCATTTT.

This sequence joins TRBV10-2 and TRBJ2-2; perhaps TRBD1 as D (5 bases). Trimming left V 3 bases short and J 1 base short, with 6 bases between. The CDR3 has 14 residues. The germline V gene has CDR1 WSHSY and CDR2 SAAADI. CDR3: CASSDQGNTGELFF. Written as DNA, the CDR3 is TGCGCCAGCAGTGATCAGGGGAACACCGGGGAGCTGTTTTTT.

This chain connects TRBV19 to TRBJ1-1, with TRBD1 matching over 11 bases. The J segment lost 5 bases and the V segment lost 5 bases, leaving 4 bases of the junction unmatched. The germline gives CDR1 LNHDA, CDR2 SQIVND (reference sequence). The CDR3 is 14 residues long. CDR3 in amino acids: CASSGQGARTEAFF. In DNA, the CDR3 is TGTGCCAGTAGTGGACAGGGGGCGAGGACTGAAGCTTTCTTT. The variable domain in full, completed from reference TRBV19 and TRBJ1-1, reads DGGITQSPKYLFRKEGQNVTLSCEQNLNHDAMYWYRQDPGQGLRLIYYSQIVNDFQKGDIAEGYSVSREKKESFPLTVTSAQKNPTAFYLCASSGQGARTEAFFGQGTRLTVV.

The DNA of the CDR3 is TGTGCCAGCAGCGTAGATGCAGGGCTGAACACCGGGGAGCTGTTTTTT. This gives the protein CASSVDAGLNTGELFF. The genes are TRBV9 and TRBJ2-2; possibly TRBD1 for D (5 bases). This CDR3 comprises 16 residues. Germline V CDR1 and CDR2: SGDLS, YYNGEE. V lost 0 bases and J lost 1, with 10 bases in between.

The V call is TRBV19, the J call TRBJ1-5; 7 nucleotides align to TRBD1. In germline, CDR1 is LNHDA, CDR2 SQIVND (reference sequence). V lost 5 bases and J lost 4; bases outside the gene matches: 11. The CDR3 extends over 16 amino acids. The chain's CDR3 is CASSVRDRVGNQPQHF. In nucleotides, the CDR3 is TGTGCCAGTAGTGTCCGGGACAGAGTAGGGAATCAGCCCCAGCATTTT.

This clone was observed a single time. This sequence joins TRBV7-2 and TRBJ1-2, with 7 bases aligning to TRBD1. J gave up 0 bases and V 0 bases, and 4 bases lay outside the gene matches. This CDR3 has 16 residues. The germline V gene has CDR1 SGHTA and CDR2 FQGNSA. CDR3 DNA: TGTGCCAGCAGCTTAGCGGGGGGACAGTCTAACTATGGCTACACCTTC. The encoded protein is CASSLAGGQSNYGYTF.